These T cell receptor beta chains were read from a single sample in a study of T-cell memory formation after mild COVID-19. TCRdb itself ran the 5' RACE reads through MiXCR, one entry per CDR3 protein. This table holds approximately 450,000 distinct CDR3 sequences, roughly 18% found once. The sequenced sample consisted of PBMCs or a T cell subset sorted from them (not recorded which). These receptors were obtained from an adult woman who had mild COVID-19 (a few samples of this study predate the infection). Cell type and time point are not known. Both conserved end residues are part of each CDR3. A D gene is named only where the DNA matches it firmly. Clone size appears in some rows only: once, few, many, or a class for an expanded clone.

CSARDGRGTEAFF	TGCAGTGCTAGAGATGGGCGGGGCACTGAAGCTTTCTTT	few	TRBV20-1	TRBJ1-1	-
CASSSGQVNDEQFF	TGCGCCAGCAGCTCAGGACAGGTAAACGATGAGCAGTTCTTC	-	TRBV5-1	TRBJ2-1	TRBD1
CATSDPSRGVAGELFF	TGTGCCACCAGTGACCCCTCTAGGGGAGTGGCCGGGGAGCTGTTTTTT	-	TRBV24-1	TRBJ2-2	-
CASSSPKDSTYEQYF	TGTGCCAGCAGCTCCCCGAAGGACAGCACCTACGAGCAGTACTTC	-	TRBV5-6	TRBJ2-7	-
CASSLEAPWHTF	TGTGCCAGCAGCTTAGAGGCTCCTTGGCACACCTTC	-	TRBV7-9	TRBJ1-2	-
CATSDPDGVGEQYF	TGTGCCACCAGTGACCCGGATGGGGTAGGCGAGCAGTACTTC	-	TRBV24-1	TRBJ2-7	-
CASSPTRQIEAFF	TGTGCCAGCAGCCCCACCCGACAGATTGAAGCTTTCTTT	few	TRBV7-8	TRBJ1-1	-
CASSPGTAYNEQFF	TGCGCCAGCAGCCCGGGGACAGCTTACAATGAGCAGTTCTTC	-	TRBV5-1	TRBJ2-1	TRBD1
CASSWLPGSSYEQYF	TGTGCCAGCAGCTGGCTACCGGGAAGCTCCTACGAGCAGTACTTC	-	TRBV11-1	TRBJ2-7	-
CASRPAAGNGDTGELFF	TGCGCCAGCAGACCGGCAGCGGGGAACGGAGACACCGGGGAGCTGTTTTTT	few	TRBV5-1	TRBJ2-2	TRBD2
CSALPGQGQEANVLTF	TGCAGTGCCCTACCGGGACAGGGCCAGGAGGCCAACGTCCTGACTTTC	few	TRBV20-1	TRBJ2-6	TRBD1
CASSSGTSGRVSEQFF	TGTGCCAGCTCATCCGGGACTAGCGGGAGGGTAAGCGAGCAGTTCTTC	-	TRBV18	TRBJ2-1	TRBD2
CASSLIPAFF	TGTGCCAGCAGCTTGATCCCAGCTTTCTTT	few	TRBV7-2	TRBJ1-1	-
CSVSASGTEETQYF	TGCAGCGTTTCAGCTAGCGGGACTGAGGAGACCCAGTACTTC	few	TRBV29-1	TRBJ2-5	TRBD2
CASLRTGQETQYF	TGTGCCAGCTTAAGGACTGGACAAGAGACCCAGTACTTC	-	TRBV11-3	TRBJ2-5	-
CASSSGGGTNYGYTF	TGTGCCAGCAGCTCCGGGGGGGGAACGAACTATGGCTACACCTTC	-	TRBV7-3	TRBJ1-2	-
CATRHEGDTQYF	TGTGCCACCAGACATGAAGGGGATACGCAGTATTTT	-	TRBV15	TRBJ2-3	-
CASGSPEDSRTDTQYF	TGTGCTAGTGGTTCTCCCGAGGATAGTAGGACAGATACGCAGTATTTT	few	TRBV12-5	TRBJ2-3	-
CSAQDSISGNTIYF	TGCAGTGCTCAGGACAGCATCTCTGGAAACACCATATATTTT	few	TRBV20-1	TRBJ1-3	-
CASRKASGTENTEAFF	TGTGCCAGCAGAAAAGCTTCCGGGACAGAGAACACTGAAGCTTTCTTT	few	TRBV6-2/TRBV6-3	TRBJ1-1	TRBD1
CASSQQRQGGTEAFF	TGCGCCAGCAGCCAACAAAGACAGGGTGGCACTGAAGCTTTCTTT	few	TRBV4-1	TRBJ1-1	TRBD1
CASSSGAAYEQYF	TGTGCCAGCAGCTCAGGGGCTGCCTACGAGCAGTACTTC	few	TRBV7-6	TRBJ2-7	-
CASSHAGTASYEQYF	TGTGCCAGCAGCCACGCCGGGACAGCTTCCTACGAGCAGTACTTC	-	TRBV3-1	TRBJ2-7	TRBD1
CASSLGQEYEQYF	TGTGCCAGCAGCCTGGGACAGGAGTACGAGCAGTACTTC	-	TRBV5-4	TRBJ2-7	TRBD1
CASSPRGTGPVSGYTF	TGTGCCAGCAGCCCGCGTGGGACAGGGCCCGTCAGTGGCTACACCTTC	-	TRBV7-8	TRBJ1-2	TRBD1
CASTRQGNTEAFF	TGTGCCAGCACCCGACAGGGGAACACTGAAGCTTTCTTT	-	TRBV6-2/TRBV6-3	TRBJ1-1	TRBD1
CASSVARGTQYF	TGTGCCAGCAGTGTCGCAAGAGGGACCCAGTACTTC	few	TRBV6-4	TRBJ2-5	-